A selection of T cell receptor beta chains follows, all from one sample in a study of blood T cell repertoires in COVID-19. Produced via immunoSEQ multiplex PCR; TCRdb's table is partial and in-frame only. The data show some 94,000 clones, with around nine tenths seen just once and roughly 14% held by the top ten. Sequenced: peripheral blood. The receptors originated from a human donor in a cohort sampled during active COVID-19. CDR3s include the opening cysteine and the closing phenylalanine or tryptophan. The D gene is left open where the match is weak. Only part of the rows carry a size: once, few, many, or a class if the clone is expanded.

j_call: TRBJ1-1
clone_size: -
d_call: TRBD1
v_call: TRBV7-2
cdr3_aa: CASHDRAGPEAFF
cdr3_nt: TGTGCCTCCCACGACAGGGCCGGCCCTGAAGCTTTCTTT

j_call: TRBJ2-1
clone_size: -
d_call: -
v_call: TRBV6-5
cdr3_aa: CASRQGSSEQFF
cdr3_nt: TGTGCCAGCAGGCAGGGTAGTAGTGAGCAGTTCTTC

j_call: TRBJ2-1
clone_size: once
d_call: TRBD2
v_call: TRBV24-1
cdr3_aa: CATSASGNPHNEQFF
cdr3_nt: TGTGCCACCAGTGCTAGCGGGAACCCCCACAATGAGCAGTTCTTC

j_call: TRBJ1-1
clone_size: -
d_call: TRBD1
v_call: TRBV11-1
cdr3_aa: CASSLETGMNTEAFF
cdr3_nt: TGTGCCAGCAGCTTAGAGACAGGGATGAACACTGAAGCTTTCTTT

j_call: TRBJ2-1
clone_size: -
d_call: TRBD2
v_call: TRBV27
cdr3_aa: CASSFMSGSWNEQFF
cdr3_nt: TGTGCCAGCAGTTTCATGAGCGGGAGCTGGAATGAGCAGTTCTTC

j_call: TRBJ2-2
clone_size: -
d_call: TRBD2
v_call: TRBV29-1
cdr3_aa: CSVAGLAGRTGELFF
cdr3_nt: TGCAGCGTAGCTGGACTAGCGGGACGAACCGGGGAGCTGTTTTTT

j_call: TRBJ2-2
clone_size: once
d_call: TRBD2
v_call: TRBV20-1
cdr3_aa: CSASRGLAGEGAGELFF
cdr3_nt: TGCAGTGCTAGTCGGGGACTAGCGGGAGAAGGTGCCGGGGAGCTGTTTTTT

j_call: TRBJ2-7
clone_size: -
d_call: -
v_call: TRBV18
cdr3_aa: CASSPESNYEQYF
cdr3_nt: TGTGCCAGCTCACCCGAGTCTAACTACGAGCAGTACTTC

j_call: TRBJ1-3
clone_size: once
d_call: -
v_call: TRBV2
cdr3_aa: CASTLSEVSGNTIYF
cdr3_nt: TGTGCCAGCACCCTTAGCGAGGTTTCTGGAAACACCATATATTTT

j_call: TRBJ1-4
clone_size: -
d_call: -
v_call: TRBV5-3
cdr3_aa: CARSLVGAVHNEKLFF
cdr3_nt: TGTGCCAGAAGCTTGGTTGGGGCGGTCCATAATGAAAAACTGTTTTTT